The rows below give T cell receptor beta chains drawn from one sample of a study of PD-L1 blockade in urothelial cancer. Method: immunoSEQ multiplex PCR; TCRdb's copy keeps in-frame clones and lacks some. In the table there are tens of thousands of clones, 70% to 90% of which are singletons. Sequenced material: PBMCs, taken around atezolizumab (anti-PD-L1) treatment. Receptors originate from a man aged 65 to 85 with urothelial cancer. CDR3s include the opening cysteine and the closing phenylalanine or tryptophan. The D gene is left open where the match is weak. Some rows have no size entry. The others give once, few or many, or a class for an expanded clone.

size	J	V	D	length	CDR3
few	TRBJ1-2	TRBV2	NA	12	CASSNNRDGYTF
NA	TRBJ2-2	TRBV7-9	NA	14	CASRGPPNTGELFF
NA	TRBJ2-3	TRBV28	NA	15	CASTRHSASTDTQYF
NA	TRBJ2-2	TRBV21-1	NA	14	CASVAGEAGGELFF
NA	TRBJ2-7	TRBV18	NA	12	CASAGDSYEQYF
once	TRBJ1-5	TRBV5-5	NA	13	CASSLGPDQPQHF
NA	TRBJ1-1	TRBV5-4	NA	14	CASSLDRVEAEAFF
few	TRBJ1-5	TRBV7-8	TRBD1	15	CASSTTGGGNQPQHF
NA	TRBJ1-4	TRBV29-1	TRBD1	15	CSVARDRDYNEKLFF
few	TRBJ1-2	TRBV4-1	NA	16	CASSQDSEANSRGYTF
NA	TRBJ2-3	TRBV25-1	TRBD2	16	CASKGLAGGFADTQYF
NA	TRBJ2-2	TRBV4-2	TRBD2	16	CASSLRLAGGTGELFF
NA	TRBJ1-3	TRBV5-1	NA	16	CASSPRTESSGNTIYF
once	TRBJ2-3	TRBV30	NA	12	CAWSVLTDTQYF
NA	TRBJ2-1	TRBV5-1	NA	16	CASSLDGGLTYNEQFF
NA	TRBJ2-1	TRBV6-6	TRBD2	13	CASSYSSGMPQFF
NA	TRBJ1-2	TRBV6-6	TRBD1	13	CASSRDRDYGYTF
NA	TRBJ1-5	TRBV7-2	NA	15	CASSFSGGVSQPQHF
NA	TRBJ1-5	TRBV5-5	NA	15	CASSLEEGSNQPQHF
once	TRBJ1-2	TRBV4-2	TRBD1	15	CASSPGQGQGYGYTF
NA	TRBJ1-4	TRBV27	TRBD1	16	CASSISTGTTNEKLFF
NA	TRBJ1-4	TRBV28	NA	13	CATLDRTNEKLFF
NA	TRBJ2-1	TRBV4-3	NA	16	CASSQEAGPNYNEQFF
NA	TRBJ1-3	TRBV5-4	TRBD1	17	CASSPGGGGAKGNTIYF
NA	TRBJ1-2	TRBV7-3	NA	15	CASSYGGGANYGYTF
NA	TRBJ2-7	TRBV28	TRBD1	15	CASSPRDSPPYEQYF
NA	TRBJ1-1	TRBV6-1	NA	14	CASSELKRSTEAFF
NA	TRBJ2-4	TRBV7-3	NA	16	CASTTPASGDKNIQYF
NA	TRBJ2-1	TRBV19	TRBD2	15	CASSILGREGREQFF
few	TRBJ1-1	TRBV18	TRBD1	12	CASSPRQGEAFF
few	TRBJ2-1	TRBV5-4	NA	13	CASSLVGSDEQFF
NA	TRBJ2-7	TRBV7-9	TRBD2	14	CASSFWTSGYEQYF
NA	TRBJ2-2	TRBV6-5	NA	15	CASSPDALTTGELFF
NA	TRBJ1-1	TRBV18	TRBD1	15	CASSYTGGTNTEAFF
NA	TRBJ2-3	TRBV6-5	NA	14	CASRHLRDTDTQYF
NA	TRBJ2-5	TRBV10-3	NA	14	CAISDSGREETQYF
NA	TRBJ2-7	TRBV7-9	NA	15	CASSLSGSPSYEQYF
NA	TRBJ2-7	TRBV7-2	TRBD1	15	CASSLDRGYGYEQYF
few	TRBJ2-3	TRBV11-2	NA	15	CASSLGSWGTDTQYF
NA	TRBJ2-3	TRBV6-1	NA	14	CASSDVRVGDTQYF
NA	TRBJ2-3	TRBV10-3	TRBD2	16	CAISTGTSGRTDTQYF
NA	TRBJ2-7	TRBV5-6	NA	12	CASSLVSGEQYF
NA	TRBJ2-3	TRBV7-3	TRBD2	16	CASSPQGTSKTDTQYF
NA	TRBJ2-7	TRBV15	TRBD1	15	CATSMRTGISYEQYF
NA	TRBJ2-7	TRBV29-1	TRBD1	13	CSATDRGLGEQYF